The 13 T cell receptor beta chains reported below all come from one sample, sequenced in a study of blood T cell repertoires in COVID-19. The protocol was immunoSEQ multiplex PCR, while the TCRdb copy is restricted to in-frame clones and leaves out a portion. The sample records about 97,000 clones, just under 90% being singletons. What was sequenced was peripheral blood. The source of these receptors is a human donor in a cohort sampled during active COVID-19.

The rearrangement links TRBV14 to TRBJ2-7, with a weak D call TRBD2 (7 bases). V lost 1 base to trimming and J lost 5 bases, with 9 bases between them. Per the germline V gene, CDR1 is SGHDN and CDR2 is FVKESK. The CDR3 sequence is 13 residues long. The CDR3 DNA reads as TGTGCCAGCAGCCAAGGGGGGGGCCACGAGCAGTACTTC. Its translation: CASSQGGGHEQYF.

The chain recombines TRBV4-3 with TRBJ2-7, with 8 positions matching TRBD1. The V gene end was trimmed by 0 bases and the J gene end by 4 bases; junction bases not matched to a gene: 11. The CDR3 spans 17 residues. Germline-derived CDR1 and CDR2 are LGHNA and YSLEER. The CDR3 nucleotides are TGCGCCAGCAGCCAAGATCTAGGAGGACAGGGTTTTTACGAGCAGTACTTC. Translating it yields CASSQDLGGQGFYEQYF.

This chain joins TRBV7-2 and TRBJ2-1; 12 positions match TRBD2. The CDR3 runs 17 residues. Germline V CDR1 and CDR2: SGHTA, FQGNSA. The V segment lost 5 bases and the J segment 5 bases; nucleotides outside the gene matches: 10. The CDR3 nucleotides read TGTGCCAGCAGCCCACGCCCGACTAGCGGGGGTGACAATGAGCAGTTCTTC. It is translated as CASSPRPTSGGDNEQFF.

This clone was seen a few times. This sequence joins TRBV27 and TRBJ1-2, with TRBD1 identical over 7 bases. J was trimmed by 2 bases and V by 7 bases; bases with no gene match: 1. The CDR3 length is 12 residues. Germline CDR1 is MNHEY and CDR2 is SMNVEV (reference sequence). The CDR3 loop reads CASKTGNYGYTF. CDR3 sequence (DNA): TGTGCCAGCAAGACAGGGAACTATGGCTACACCTTC.

The CDR3 nucleotides read TGTGCCAGCAGCGAGACCGGGACTAGCGGAGCGTCGGAGCAGTTCTTC. It encodes CASSETGTSGASEQFF. The gene calls are TRBV3-1 (or the pseudogene TRBV3-2) and TRBJ2-1, with 11 bases identical to TRBD2. The CDR3 totals 16 residues. J gave up 10 bases and V 5 bases, and 13 bases lay outside the gene matches. Germline CDR1 LGHDT, CDR2 YNNKEL (reference sequence).

The chain is built from TRBV3-1 (or the pseudogene TRBV3-2) and TRBJ2-5; the D gene is possibly TRBD1 (7 bases). Germline CDR1 and CDR2: LGHDT and YNNKEL (reference sequence). This CDR3 spans 16 amino acids. Between the trimmed V and J ends, which lost 3 bases and 4 bases, there was a span of 18 bases. Here the CDR3 DNA reads TGTGCCAGCAGCCAGAACCAGGGGGGCCTCTTAGAGACCCAGTACTTC. Residues: CASSQNQGGLLETQYF.

This clone was detected only once. The chain is built from TRBV7-9 and TRBJ1-1; 11 bases are a match to TRBD1. In germline, CDR1 is SEHNR, CDR2 FQNEAQ (reference sequence). Trimming cost V 0 bases and J 6 bases; bases outside gene matches: 12. This CDR3 is 18 amino acids long. The CDR3 loop reads CASSLAGTGGAGVAEAFF. The CDR3 DNA sequence: TGTGCCAGCAGCTTAGCCGGGACAGGGGGAGCTGGGGTCGCTGAAGCTTTCTTT.

The chain carries TRBV30 and TRBJ1-3, with 8 bases identical to TRBD1. CDR1 and CDR2 (germline): GTSNPN, SVGIG (reference sequence). The CDR3 covers 13 residues. With V trimmed by 5 bases and J by 2 bases, 2 bases remained unmatched. CDR3 nucleotides: TGTGCCTGGGTGACAGGGGCTGGAAACACCATATATTTT. Translating it yields CAWVTGAGNTIYF.

This clone was picked up one time. This chain links TRBV27 with TRBJ2-7; TRBD2 matches 11 bases. Germline CDR1 and CDR2: MNHEY and SMNVEV (reference sequence). CDR3 length equals 16 residues. The ends lost 0 bases at V and 3 bases at J; junction bases unmatched: 4. For the CDR3, the DNA is TGTGCCAGCAGTTTATCCGGGACTAGCGGCTTCTACGAGCAGTACTTC. Its protein product is CASSLSGTSGFYEQYF.

This rearrangement joins TRBV10-3 to TRBJ1-1; perhaps TRBD1 as D (6 bases). Per the germline V gene, CDR1 is ENHRY and CDR2 is SYGVKD. Trimming stripped 5 bases from V and 7 bases from J, with 11 bases between. This CDR3 is built from 12 residues. CDR3 nucleotide sequence: TGTGCCATCAGTTTCAGGGGAGTTGAAGCTTTCTTT. Translation: CAISFRGVEAFF.

The genes are TRBV6-2 or TRBV6-3 and TRBJ2-1; 8 positions agree with TRBD2. The V gene's germline CDR1 is MNHEY and CDR2 SVGEGT. J was trimmed by 4 bases and V by 2 bases; bases with no gene match: 10. The CDR3 contains 17 residues. The CDR3 bases are TGTGCCAGCAGTTACGCCTTAAAGCGGGAGAAATACAATGAGCAGTTCTTC. It is translated as CASSYALKREKYNEQFF.

The sample holds a few counts of this clone. This chain joins TRBV7-3 and TRBJ2-7, with 7 bases matching TRBD1. The CDR3 has 16 amino acids. With V trimmed by 0 bases and J by 2 bases, 7 bases remained unmatched. Per the germline V gene, CDR1 is SGHTA and CDR2 is FQGTGA. CDR3 in DNA: TGTGCCAGCAGCTTAACCTCAGACAGGGCGACCTACGAGCAGTACTTC. It translates to CASSLTSDRATYEQYF.

The sample holds one count of this clone. CDR3 protein: CASSSAGSGNTIYF. CDR3 nucleotides: TGTGCCAGCAGCTCAGCGGGATCTGGAAACACCATATATTTT. This chain connects TRBV11-2 to TRBJ1-3; D is uncertain. Per the germline V gene, CDR1 is SGHAT and CDR2 is FQNNGV. V was trimmed by 4 bases and J by 1 base, leaving 8 bases between them. This CDR3 region has 14 residues. The entire variable domain, with the rest obtained from reference TRBV11-2 and TRBJ1-3, is as follows: EAGVAQSPRYKIIEKRQSVAFWCNPISGHATLYWYQQILGQGPKLLIQFQNNGVVDDSQLPKDRFSAERLKGVDSTLKIQPAKLEDSAVYLCASSSAGSGNTIYFGEGSWLTVV.